Here is one T cell receptor beta chain with its context. Antigen unknown. Isolation per sample recovered at least 6 million PBMCs. This sample was included in a study of blood T cells in healthy people across ages. Background on the study: Researchers report that template switching captured about one barcoded beta molecule per two T cells. Notes on the study in general: Age advanced and TCR beta diversity per million T cells fell, roughly linearly.

Combining a sample-barcoded 5' primer with a J-beta primer mix, a second PCR ran for roughly 7 to 12 cycles. Unique molecular identifiers of 12 random nucleotides labeled each cDNA. Each CDR3 protein is one row after TCRdb ran MiXCR on the 5' RACE reads. This table holds more than 800,000 distinct CDR3 sequences, less than 50% found once. The V gene's germline CDR1 is LNHDA and CDR2 SQIVND (reference sequence). This CDR3 contains 18 residues. The V segment lost 4 bases and the J segment 1 base; nucleotides outside the gene matches: 9. The sample taken for sequencing was blood. This chain connects TRBV19 to TRBJ2-4, with 11 positions matching TRBD1. The TCR originated in a woman in her sixties or seventies in good health. The CDR3 DNA reads TGTGCCAGTAGTACCTCCGGGACAGGGGGTTTTGCCAAAAACATTCAGTACTTC. Translating it yields CASSTSGTGGFAKNIQYF.